Given below is one TCR beta chain in context. The antigen is unknown. Donors had no recently reported acute infections or vaccinations and were HIV-negative. The data were produced by immunoSEQ multiplex PCR, yet TCRdb's version contains in-frame clones alone and is incomplete. Of over a million clones listed, around 98% are singletons. Trimming cost V 8 bases and J 0 bases; bases outside gene matches: 9. The germline V gene has CDR1 MDHEN and CDR2 SYDVKM. The CDR3 runs to 15 residues. The sample originates from a study of shared clonotypes between healthy human individuals. Findings of the study overall: Estimated clonotype richness was generally higher in naive than memory subsets.

This rearrangement joins TRBV28 to TRBJ2-7; TRBD2 matches at 8 bases. This clonotype was sampled from a man in his thirties or forties in good health. Material: naive CD4+ T cells sorted from blood. Regarding subset: CD45RA+ positively selected. As DNA, the CDR3 is TGTGCCAGCTATGCTACTAGCGGTACCTCCTACGAGCAGTACTTC. Its translation is CASYATSGTSYEQYF.